This T cell receptor beta chain was obtained from a study of radiotherapy plus CTLA-4 blockade in lung cancer. Overall study context: The study recorded objective responses in about 20% of patients and disease control in approximately 29%.

Measured with immunoSEQ multiplex PCR; TCRdb has only the in-frame clones, and not every one. The sample has approximately 89,000 clones; 60% to 85% are singletons. Regarding this clone: What it recognizes is unknown.

The CDR3 loop spans 14 amino acids. Trimming removed 3 bases from V and 2 bases from J, with 10 bases in between. The germline gives CDR1 SGHNT, CDR2 YENEEA. CTLA-4 blockade using ipilimumab, together with focal radiation, was received by patients with chemo-refractory metastatic non-small-cell lung cancer. Whole-study findings and limits: Early blood T cell clone changes and increased post-radiation serum interferon-beta were reportedly the strongest response predictors. After treatment with radiotherapy plus ipilimumab, TCR clones that came from the tumor expanded in blood.

The gene calls are TRBV11-3 and TRBJ1-2; a weak D match, TRBD1 (5 bases). This receptor was identified in a human donor with non-small cell lung cancer who had a partial response to radiotherapy plus ipilimumab. Some clones in this sample may be carry-over from other donors' samples. The source material was peripheral blood, sampled from a patient treated with radiotherapy plus ipilimumab. The CDR3 region is CASSLGLGNYGYTF. The CDR3 DNA follows: TGTGCCAGCAGCTTGGGACTTGGGAACTATGGCTACACCTTC.